The table lists the clone carrying this TCR beta chain with many counts. What it recognizes is unknown. This sample stems from a study of T cells in Graves' hyperthyroidism and ophthalmopathy. Findings and caveats of the study: The model made its ophthalmopathy prediction, and onset followed a median approximately 7 months later. In blood, most of the thyroid clonotypes expanded above 0.001 were also present. The authors' 13 V-J model separated ophthalmopathy from stable hyperthyroidism.

PBMCs came from 7.5 to 10 ml fresh peripheral blood. TCR beta CDR3 regions were amplified from RNA transcripts. First-round RT-PCR with HTBI primers amplified the TCR CDR3 region. TCRdb itself ran the multiplex PCR reads through MiXCR, one entry per CDR3 protein. The sample holds about 600,000 distinct CDR3 sequences, 12% to 15% seen once. The germline gives CDR1 SGHNT, CDR2 YENEEA. With 5 bases clipped from V and 5 bases from J, the junction kept 8 bases outside the gene matches. The CDR3 is 14 residues long. This chain uses TRBV11-3 with TRBJ1-1, with 7 bases identical to TRBD1. The sample comprised blood. This clonotype was obtained from a woman aged 18-35 years with Graves' ophthalmopathy. The CDR3 spells CASSGLGQYTEAFF. The CDR3 coding sequence is TGTGCCAGCAGCGGGTTGGGACAGTATACTGAAGCTTTCTTT. Full variable domain (outside the CDR3, taken from reference TRBV11-3 and TRBJ1-1): EAGVVQSPRYKIIEKKQPVAFWCNPISGHNTLYWYLQNLGQGPELLIRYENEEAVDDSQLPKDRFSAERLKGVDSTLKIQPAELGDSAVYLCASSGLGQYTEAFFGQGTRLTVV.